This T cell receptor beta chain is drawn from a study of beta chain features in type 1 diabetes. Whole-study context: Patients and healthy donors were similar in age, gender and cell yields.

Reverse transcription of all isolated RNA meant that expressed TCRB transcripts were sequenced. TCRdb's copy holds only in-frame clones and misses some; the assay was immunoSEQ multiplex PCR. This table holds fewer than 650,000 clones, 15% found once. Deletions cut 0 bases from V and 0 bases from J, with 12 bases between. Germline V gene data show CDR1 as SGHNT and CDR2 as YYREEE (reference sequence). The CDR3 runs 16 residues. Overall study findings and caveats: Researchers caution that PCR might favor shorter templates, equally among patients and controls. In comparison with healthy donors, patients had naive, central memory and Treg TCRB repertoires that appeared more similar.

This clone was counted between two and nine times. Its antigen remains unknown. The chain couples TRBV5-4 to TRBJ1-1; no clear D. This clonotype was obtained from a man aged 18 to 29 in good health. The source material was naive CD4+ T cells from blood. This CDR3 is CASSLASSSMNTEAFF. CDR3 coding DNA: TGTGCCAGCAGCTTGGCGAGTAGCTCCATGAACACTGAAGCTTTCTTT.